This T cell receptor beta chain was captured in a study of blood T cell repertoires in COVID-19. Study overall: PBMCs, B-cell-depleted T cells, or T cells provided the cDNA or gDNA that made up the material.

In the authors' workflow: Estimation of nucleated cell counts was performed using reference gene primer amplification. The protocol was immunoSEQ multiplex PCR, while the TCRdb copy is restricted to in-frame clones and leaves out a portion. V and J calls and clone size are given by that table; D and trimming were obtained from the DNA. The sample yields almost 200,000 clones, roughly 90% seen once. Enrollees, roughly 18 to 89 years old, lived in around 23 US areas. In germline, CDR1 is GTSNPN, CDR2 SVGIG (reference sequence). Trimming removed 2 bases at V and 3 bases at J, with 10 bases between. The CDR3 extends over 13 amino acids.

The genes are TRBV30 and TRBJ1-2; D unresolved. What was sequenced was PBMCs or T cells enriched from blood (not recorded which). The receptor was isolated from a woman aged 18-29 years who had recovered from COVID-19. CDR3 in DNA: TGTGCCTGGAGTCCCGGGATCTACTATGGCTACACCTTC. It is translated as CAWSPGIYYGYTF.